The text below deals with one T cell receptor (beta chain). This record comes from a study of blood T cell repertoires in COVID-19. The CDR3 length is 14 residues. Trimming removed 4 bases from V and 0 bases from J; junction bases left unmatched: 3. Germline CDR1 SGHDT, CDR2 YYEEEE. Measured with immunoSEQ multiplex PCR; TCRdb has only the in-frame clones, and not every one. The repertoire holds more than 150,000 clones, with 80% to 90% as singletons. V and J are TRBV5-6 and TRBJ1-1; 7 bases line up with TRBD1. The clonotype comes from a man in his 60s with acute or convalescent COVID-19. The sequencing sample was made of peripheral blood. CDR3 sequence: CASSVGQLNTEAFF. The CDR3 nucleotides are TGTGCCAGCAGCGTGGGACAGTTGAACACTGAAGCTTTCTTT.